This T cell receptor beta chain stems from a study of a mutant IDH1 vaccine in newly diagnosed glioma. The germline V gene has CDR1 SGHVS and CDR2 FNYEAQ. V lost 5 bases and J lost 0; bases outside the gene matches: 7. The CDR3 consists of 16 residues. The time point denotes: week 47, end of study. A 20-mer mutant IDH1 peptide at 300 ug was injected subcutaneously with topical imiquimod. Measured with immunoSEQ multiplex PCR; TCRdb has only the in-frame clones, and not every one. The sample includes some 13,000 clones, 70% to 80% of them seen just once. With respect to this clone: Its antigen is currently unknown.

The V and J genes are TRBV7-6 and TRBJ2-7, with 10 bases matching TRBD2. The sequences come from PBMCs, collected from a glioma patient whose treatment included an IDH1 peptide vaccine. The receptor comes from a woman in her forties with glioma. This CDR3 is CASSTPGLAPSYEQYF. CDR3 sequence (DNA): TGTGCCAGCAGCACGCCGGGACTAGCGCCCTCCTACGAGCAGTACTTC.